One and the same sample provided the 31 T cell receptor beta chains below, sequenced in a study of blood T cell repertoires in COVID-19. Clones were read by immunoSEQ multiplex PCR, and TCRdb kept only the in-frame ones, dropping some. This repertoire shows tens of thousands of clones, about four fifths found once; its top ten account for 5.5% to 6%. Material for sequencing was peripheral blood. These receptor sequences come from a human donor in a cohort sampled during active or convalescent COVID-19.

The DNA for the CDR3 is TGTGCCAGCAGCCCAGACAGGGTCGATGGCTACACCTTC. Its translation is CASSPDRVDGYTF. The rearrangement uses TRBV7-9 and TRBJ1-2; TRBD1 agrees at 7 bases. The CDR3 sequence is 13 residues long. The germline V gene has CDR1 SEHNR and CDR2 FQNEAQ (reference sequence). V shed 5 bases, J shed 6 bases, and the junction held 6 bases outside the gene matches.

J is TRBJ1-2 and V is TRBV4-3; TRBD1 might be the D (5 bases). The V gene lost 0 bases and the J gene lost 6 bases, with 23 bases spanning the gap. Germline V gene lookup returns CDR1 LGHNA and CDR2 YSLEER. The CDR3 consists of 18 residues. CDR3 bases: TGCGCCAGCAGCCAAGATTTATTTGCTACCGCGGGAGGGGATGGCTACACCTTC. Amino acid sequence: CASSQDLFATAGGDGYTF.

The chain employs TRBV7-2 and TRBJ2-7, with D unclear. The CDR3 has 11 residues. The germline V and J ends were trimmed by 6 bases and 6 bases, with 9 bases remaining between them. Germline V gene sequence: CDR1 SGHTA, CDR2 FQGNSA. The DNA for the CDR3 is TGTGCCAGCAGTGTCCTGAGCGAGCAGTACTTC. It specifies CASSVLSEQYF.

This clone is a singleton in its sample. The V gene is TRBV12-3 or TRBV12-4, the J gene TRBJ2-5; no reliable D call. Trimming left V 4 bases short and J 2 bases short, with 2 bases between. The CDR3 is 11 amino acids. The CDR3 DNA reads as TGTGCCAGCAGTTCTCAAGAGACCCAGTACTTC. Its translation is CASSSQETQYF.

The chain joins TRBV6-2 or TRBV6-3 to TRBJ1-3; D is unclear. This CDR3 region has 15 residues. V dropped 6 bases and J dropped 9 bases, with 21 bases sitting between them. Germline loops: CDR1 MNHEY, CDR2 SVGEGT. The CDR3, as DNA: TGTGCCAGCAGCCGCGAGGACGAGGGTTTGGCCACCATATATTTT. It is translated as CASSREDEGLATIYF.

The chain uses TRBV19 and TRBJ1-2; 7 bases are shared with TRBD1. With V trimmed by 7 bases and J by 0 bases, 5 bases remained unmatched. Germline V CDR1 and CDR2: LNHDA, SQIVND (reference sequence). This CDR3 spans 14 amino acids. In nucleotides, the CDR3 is TGTGCCAGTAACCTTGACAGGGCTAACTATGGCTACACCTTC. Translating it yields CASNLDRANYGYTF.

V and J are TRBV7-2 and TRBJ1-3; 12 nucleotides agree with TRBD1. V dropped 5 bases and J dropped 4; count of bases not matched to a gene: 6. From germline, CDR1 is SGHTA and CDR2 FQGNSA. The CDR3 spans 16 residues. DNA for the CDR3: TGTGCCAGCAGCCAAGAGGGACAGGGGGCAGGAAACACCATATATTTT. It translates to CASSQEGQGAGNTIYF.

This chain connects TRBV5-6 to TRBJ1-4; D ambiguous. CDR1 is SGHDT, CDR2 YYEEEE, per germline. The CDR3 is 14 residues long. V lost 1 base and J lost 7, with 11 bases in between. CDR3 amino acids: CASSLRQSGEKLFF. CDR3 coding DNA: TGTGCCAGCAGCTTGAGGCAGTCGGGTGAAAAACTGTTTTTT.

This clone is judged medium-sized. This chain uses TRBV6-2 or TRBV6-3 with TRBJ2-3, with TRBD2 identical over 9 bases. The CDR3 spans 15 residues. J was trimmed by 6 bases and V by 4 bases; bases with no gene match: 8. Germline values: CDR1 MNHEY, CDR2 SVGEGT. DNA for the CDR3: TGTGCCAGCAGTTTGGGCGGGGGGGCCGTGGATACGCAGTATTTT. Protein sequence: CASSLGGGAVDTQYF.

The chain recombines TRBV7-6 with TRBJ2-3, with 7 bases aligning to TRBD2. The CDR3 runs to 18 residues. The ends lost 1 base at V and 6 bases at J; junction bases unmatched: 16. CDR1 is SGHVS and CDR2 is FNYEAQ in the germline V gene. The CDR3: CASSLGLVWTSSIDTQYF. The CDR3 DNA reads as TGTGCCAGCAGCTTAGGCCTCGTTTGGACTAGTTCCATTGATACGCAGTATTTT. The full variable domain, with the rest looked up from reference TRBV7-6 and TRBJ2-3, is GAGVSQSPRYKVTKRGQDVALRCDPISGHVSLYWYRQALGQGPEFLTYFNYEAQQDKSGLPNDRFSAERPEGSISTLTIQRTEQRDSAMYRCASSLGLVWTSSIDTQYFGPGTRLTVL.

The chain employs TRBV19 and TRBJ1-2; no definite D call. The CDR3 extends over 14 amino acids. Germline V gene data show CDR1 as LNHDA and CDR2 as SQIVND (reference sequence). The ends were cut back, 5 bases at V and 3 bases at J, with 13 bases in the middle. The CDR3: CASSERAVDYGYTF. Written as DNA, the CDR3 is TGTGCCAGTAGTGAGAGGGCCGTCGACTATGGCTACACCTTC.

The CDR3 is CAISDRGGANYGYTF. In DNA, the CDR3 is TGTGCCATCAGTGATCGGGGGGGCGCGAACTATGGCTACACCTTC. The chain couples TRBV10-3 to TRBJ1-2; TRBD1 might be the D (6 bases). Trimming cost V 3 bases and J 2 bases, with 13 bases left between them. CDR3 size: 15 residues. Per the germline V gene, CDR1 is ENHRY and CDR2 is SYGVKD.

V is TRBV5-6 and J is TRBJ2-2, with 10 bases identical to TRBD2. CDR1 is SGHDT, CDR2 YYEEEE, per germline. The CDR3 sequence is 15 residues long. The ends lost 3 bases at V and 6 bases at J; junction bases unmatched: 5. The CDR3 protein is CASSWGSGGAGELFF. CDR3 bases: TGTGCCAGCAGCTGGGGAAGCGGGGGGGCCGGGGAGCTGTTTTTT.

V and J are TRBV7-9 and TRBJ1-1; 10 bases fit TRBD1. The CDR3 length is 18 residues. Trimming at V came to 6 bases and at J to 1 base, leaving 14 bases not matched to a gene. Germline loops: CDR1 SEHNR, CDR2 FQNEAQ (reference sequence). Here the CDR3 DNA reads TGTGCCAGCAGTCATATCACCGGGACAGGGGCATCGAACACTGAAGCTTTCTTT. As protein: CASSHITGTGASNTEAFF.

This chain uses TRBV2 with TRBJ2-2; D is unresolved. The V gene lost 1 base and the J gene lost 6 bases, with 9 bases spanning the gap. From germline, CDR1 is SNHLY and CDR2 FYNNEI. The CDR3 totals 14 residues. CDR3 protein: CASSEGRLAGELFF. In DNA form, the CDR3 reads TGTGCCAGCAGTGAAGGCAGACTGGCCGGGGAGCTGTTTTTT. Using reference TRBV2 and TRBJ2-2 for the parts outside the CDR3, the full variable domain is EPEVTQTPSHQVTQMGQEVILRCVPISNHLYFYWYRQILGQKVEFLVSFYNNEISEKSEIFDDQFSVERPDGSNFTLKIRSTKLEDSAMYFCASSEGRLAGELFFGEGSRLTVL.

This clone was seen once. CDR3 nucleotides: TGTGCCAGCAGGGACACAGGGCGCTATGGCTACACCTTC. Translated: CASRDTGRYGYTF. The chain combines TRBV12-3 or TRBV12-4 with TRBJ1-2; maybe TRBD1 (6 bases). The CDR3 runs 13 residues. Trimming removed 6 bases at V and 4 bases at J, with 12 bases between.

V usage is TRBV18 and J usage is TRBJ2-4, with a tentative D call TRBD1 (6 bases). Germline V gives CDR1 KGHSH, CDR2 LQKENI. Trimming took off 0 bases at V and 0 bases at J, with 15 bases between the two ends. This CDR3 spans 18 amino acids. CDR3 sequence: CASSPPLQGRLAKNIQYF. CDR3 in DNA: TGTGCCAGCTCACCACCACTACAGGGACGGTTAGCCAAAAACATTCAGTACTTC. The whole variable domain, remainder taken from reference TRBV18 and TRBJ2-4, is NAGVMQNPRHLVRRRGQEARLRCSPMKGHSHVYWYRQLPEEGLKFMVYLQKENIIDESGMPKERFSAEFPKEGPSILRIQQVVRGDSAAYFCASSPPLQGRLAKNIQYFGAGTRLSVL.

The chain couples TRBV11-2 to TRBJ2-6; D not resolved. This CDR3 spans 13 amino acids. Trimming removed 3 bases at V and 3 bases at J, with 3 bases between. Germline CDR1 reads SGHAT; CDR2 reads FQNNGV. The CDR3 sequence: CASSFGGANVLTF. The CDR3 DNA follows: TGTGCCAGCAGCTTCGGTGGGGCCAACGTCCTGACTTTC.

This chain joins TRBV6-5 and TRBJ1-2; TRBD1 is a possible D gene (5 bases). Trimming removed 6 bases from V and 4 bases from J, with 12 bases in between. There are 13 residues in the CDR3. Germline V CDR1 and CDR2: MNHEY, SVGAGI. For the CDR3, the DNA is TGTGCCAGCAGGGAGGGGTCGGGCTATGGCTACACCTTC. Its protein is CASREGSGYGYTF.

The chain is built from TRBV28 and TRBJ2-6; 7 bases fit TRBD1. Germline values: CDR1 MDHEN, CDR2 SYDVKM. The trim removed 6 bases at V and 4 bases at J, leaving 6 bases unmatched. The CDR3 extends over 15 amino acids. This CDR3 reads CASRQTGSGANVLTF. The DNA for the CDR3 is TGTGCCAGCAGACAGACAGGGTCGGGGGCCAACGTCCTGACTTTC.

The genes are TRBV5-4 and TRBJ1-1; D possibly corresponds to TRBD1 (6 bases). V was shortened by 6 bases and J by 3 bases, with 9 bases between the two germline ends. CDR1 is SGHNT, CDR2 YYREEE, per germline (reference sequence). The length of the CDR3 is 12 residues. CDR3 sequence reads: CASNRQDTEAFF. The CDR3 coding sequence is TGTGCCAGCAACCGACAGGACACTGAAGCTTTCTTT.

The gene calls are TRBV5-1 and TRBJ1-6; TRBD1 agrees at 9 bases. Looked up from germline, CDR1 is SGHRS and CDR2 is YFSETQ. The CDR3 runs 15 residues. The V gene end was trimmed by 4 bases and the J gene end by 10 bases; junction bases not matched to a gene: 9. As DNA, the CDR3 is TGCGCCAGCAGCGACCTACAGGGGGCGGAATCACCCCTCCACTTT. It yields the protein CASSDLQGAESPLHF.

CDR3 DNA: TGTGCCTGGTTGGGCCAATTTGGAAACACCATATATTTT. Translating it yields CAWLGQFGNTIYF. V usage is TRBV30 and J usage is TRBJ1-3; D remains unclear. Germline V gene data show CDR1 as GTSNPN and CDR2 as SVGIG (reference sequence). With 5 bases removed from V and 3 bases from J, the gap between germline ends came to 11 bases. The CDR3 length is 13 residues.

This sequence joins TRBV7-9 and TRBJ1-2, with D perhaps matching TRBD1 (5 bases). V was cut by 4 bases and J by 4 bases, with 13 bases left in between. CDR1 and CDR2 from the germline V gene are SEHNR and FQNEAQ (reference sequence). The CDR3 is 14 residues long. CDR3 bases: TGTGCCAGCAGCTCTCGGGGAGGGGTCTATGGCTACACCTTC. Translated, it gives CASSSRGGVYGYTF.

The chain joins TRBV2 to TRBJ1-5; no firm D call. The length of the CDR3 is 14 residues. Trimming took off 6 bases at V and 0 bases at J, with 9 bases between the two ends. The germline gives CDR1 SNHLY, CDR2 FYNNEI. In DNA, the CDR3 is TGTGCCAGCAGCGAATTATATAGCAATCAGCCCCAGCATTTT. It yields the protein CASSELYSNQPQHF.

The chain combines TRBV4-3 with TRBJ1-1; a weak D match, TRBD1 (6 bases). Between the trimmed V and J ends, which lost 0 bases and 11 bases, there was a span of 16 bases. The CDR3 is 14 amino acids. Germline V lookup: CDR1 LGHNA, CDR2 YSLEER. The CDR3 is CASSQDPSRGSAFF. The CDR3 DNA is TGCGCCAGCAGCCAAGACCCCAGCAGGGGATCTGCTTTCTTT.

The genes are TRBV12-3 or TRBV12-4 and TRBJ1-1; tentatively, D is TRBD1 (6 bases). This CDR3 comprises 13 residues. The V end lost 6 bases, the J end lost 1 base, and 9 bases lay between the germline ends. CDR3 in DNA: TGTGCCAGCAGACCGACAGGGAACACTGAAGCTTTCTTT. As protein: CASRPTGNTEAFF.

The CDR3 DNA reads TGTGCCAGCTCGGGGGATTTCACTGAAGCTTTCTTT. Residues: CASSGDFTEAFF. This sequence joins TRBV11-2 and TRBJ1-1, with D possibly TRBD1 on 5 matching bases. This CDR3 contains 12 residues. Trimming shortened V by 8 bases and J by 4 bases, and 11 bases separated the two germline ends. Germline V gene lookup returns CDR1 SGHAT and CDR2 FQNNGV.

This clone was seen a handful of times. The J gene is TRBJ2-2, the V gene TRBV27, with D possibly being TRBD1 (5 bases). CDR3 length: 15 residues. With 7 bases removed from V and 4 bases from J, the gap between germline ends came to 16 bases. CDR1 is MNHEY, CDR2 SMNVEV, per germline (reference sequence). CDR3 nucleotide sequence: TGTGCCAGCACCCCCCTTTTCCAGGGCACCGGGGAGCTGTTTTTT. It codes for CASTPLFQGTGELFF.

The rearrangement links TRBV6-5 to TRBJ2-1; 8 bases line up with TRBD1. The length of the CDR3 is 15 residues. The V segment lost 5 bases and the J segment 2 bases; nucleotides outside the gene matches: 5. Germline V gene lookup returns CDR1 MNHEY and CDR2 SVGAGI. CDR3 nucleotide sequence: TGTGCCAGCAGTCGGGACAGGATGACCTACAATGAGCAGTTCTTC. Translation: CASSRDRMTYNEQFF.

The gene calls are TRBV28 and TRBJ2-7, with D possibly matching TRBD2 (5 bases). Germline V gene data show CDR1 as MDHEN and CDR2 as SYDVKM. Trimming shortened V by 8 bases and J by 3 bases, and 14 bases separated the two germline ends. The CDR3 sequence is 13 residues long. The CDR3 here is CASGRPGLYEQYF. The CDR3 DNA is TGTGCCAGCGGTCGGCCAGGACTCTACGAGCAGTACTTC.